These 27 T cell receptor beta chains originate from one sample sequenced in a study of graft-versus-host responses after intestinal transplantation (dated by TCRdb to the early 2020s). The library was obtained by the immunoSEQ multiplex PCR assay. TCRdb retrieved this table from immuneACCESS and kept in-frame rearrangements only. Not all clones are present; in checked studies, unresolved V genes account for under half, and no reason is known for the remainder. The sample records some 82,000 clones, roughly 87% of which are singletons. More than 7% of the sample goes to the ten largest clones. Their antigen targets remain unknown. The time point label of this sample denotes: cells obtained before transplantation from donor or recipient. Sequenced material: unstimulated CD8+ T cells sorted from spleen or lymph node cells, taken before transplant. Source of these receptors: a human donor who was the organ donor for an intestinal transplant.

Written as DNA, the CDR3 is TGTGCCAGCGATGGGGGGGATAGCAATCAGCCCCAGCATTTT. Its protein is CASDGGDSNQPQHF. This chain links TRBV28 with TRBJ1-5; the D gene is possibly TRBD1 (5 bases). Trimming cost V 8 bases and J 0 bases, with 11 bases left between them. Germline lookup yields CDR1 MDHEN and CDR2 SYDVKM. The CDR3 contains 14 residues.

This clone has only one observation. The chain joins TRBV9 to TRBJ2-7, with a tentative D call TRBD1 (6 bases). V dropped 0 bases and J dropped 1 base, with 8 bases sitting between them. The CDR3 is made up of 14 amino acids. Germline CDR1 and CDR2: SGDLS and YYNGEE. The DNA of the CDR3 is TGTGCCAGCAGCGTAGTGGACAGTTCCTACGAGCAGTACTTC. Its protein product is CASSVVDSSYEQYF.

This chain connects TRBV9 to TRBJ1-2, with D tentatively TRBD1 (5 bases). CDR1 is SGDLS and CDR2 is YYNGEE in the germline V gene. Trimming removed 3 bases from V and 4 bases from J, with 7 bases in between. The CDR3 runs to 12 residues. In DNA, the CDR3 is TGTGCCAGCAGCGCAGGGTCCTATGGCTACACCTTC. This encodes CASSAGSYGYTF.

The rearrangement uses TRBV7-9 and TRBJ2-7; D remains unclear. Trimming removed 2 bases from V and 4 bases from J, with 12 bases in between. The V gene's germline CDR1 is SEHNR and CDR2 FQNEAQ (reference sequence). The CDR3 has 14 residues. The chain's CDR3 is CASSLPGRGYEQYF. CDR3 in DNA: TGTGCCAGCAGCTTACCAGGCCGCGGATACGAGCAGTACTTC. Based on the CDR3 plus reference TRBV7-9 and TRBJ2-7, the full variable domain is DTGVSQNPRHKITKRGQNVTFRCDPISEHNRLYWYRQTLGQGPEFLTYFQNEAQLEKSRLLSDRFSAERPKGSFSTLEIQRTEQGDSAMYLCASSLPGRGYEQYFGPGTRLTVT.

This clone showed up just a few times. The gene calls are TRBV6-5 and TRBJ2-5, with unresolved D. The CDR3 consists of 13 residues. Germline V gene data show CDR1 as MNHEY and CDR2 as SVGAGI. Between the trimmed V and J ends, which lost 3 bases and 1 base, there was a span of 6 bases. The CDR3 sequence: CASSYAAQETQYF. DNA of the CDR3: TGTGCCAGCAGTTATGCCGCCCAAGAGACCCAGTACTTC.

The chain has TRBV6-6 and TRBJ1-1; TRBD1 agrees at 8 bases. The CDR3 is made up of 15 amino acids. Germline loops: CDR1 MNHNY, CDR2 SVGAGI (reference sequence). Trimming took 6 bases from V and 0 from J; bases not matched to a gene: 6. The CDR3, as DNA: TGTGCCAGCAGGTTCGGACAGGGATTGAACACTGAAGCTTTCTTT. Residues: CASRFGQGLNTEAFF.

This clone was seen just once. The chain is built from TRBV4-2 and TRBJ2-7; no definite D call. The CDR3 covers 16 residues. Per the germline V gene, CDR1 is LGHNA and CDR2 is YNFKEQ. Trimming removed 3 bases at V and 5 bases at J, with 20 bases between. The CDR3 sequence is CASSQEEVPEVHEQYF. Here the CDR3 DNA reads TGTGCCAGCAGCCAGGAAGAAGTGCCCGAGGTGCACGAGCAGTACTTC.

The chain joins TRBV14 to TRBJ2-6, with 9 bases that match TRBD1. The V gene's germline CDR1 is SGHDN and CDR2 FVKESK. Germline trimming cut 5 bases from V and 6 bases from J; bases unmatched to any gene: 8. The CDR3 is 16 residues long. CDR3 sequence (DNA): TGTGCCAGCAGCTCTTCACAGGGGGCGGAGGCCAACGTCCTGACTTTC. Translated: CASSSSQGAEANVLTF.

The chain combines TRBV30 with TRBJ1-3; no clear D. The CDR3 covers 13 residues. Germline assignment: CDR1 GTSNPN and CDR2 SVGIG (reference sequence). V was shortened by 4 bases and J by 0 bases, with 7 bases between the two germline ends. The CDR3 DNA sequence: TGTGCCTGGATGGGTGACTCTGGAAACACCATATATTTT. Amino acids: CAWMGDSGNTIYF.

This sequence joins TRBV19 and TRBJ1-2, with D perhaps TRBD1 (5 bases). V was pared by 8 bases and J by 2 bases, with 21 bases between. The CDR3 contains 16 residues. Germline V CDR1 and CDR2: LNHDA, SQIVND (reference sequence). The CDR3 reads CASPRGQTFTNYGYTF. CDR3 coding DNA: TGTGCCAGTCCCCGGGGCCAGACCTTTACAAACTATGGCTACACCTTC.

The chain carries TRBV6-1 and TRBJ1-2; D ambiguous. V was pared by 1 base and J by 3 bases, with 3 bases between. The CDR3 extends over 12 amino acids. The germline V gene encodes CDR1 MNHNS and CDR2 SASEGT. The CDR3 DNA follows: TGTGCCAGCAGTGAAGGAGACTATGGCTACACCTTC. This encodes CASSEGDYGYTF.

This clone has a single count. CDR3: CASSVSGQGEPANYGYTF. The CDR3 DNA follows: TGTGCCAGCAGCGTATCAGGACAGGGAGAACCAGCTAACTATGGCTACACCTTC. The rearrangement links TRBV9 to TRBJ1-2; 8 nucleotides line up with TRBD1. The germline V gene encodes CDR1 SGDLS and CDR2 YYNGEE. The CDR3 has 18 residues. V was pared by 1 base and J by 0 bases, with 11 bases of the junction left unmatched. The full variable domain, its missing parts supplied by reference TRBV9 and TRBJ1-2, is DSGVTQTPKHLITATGQRVTLRCSPRSGDLSVYWYQQSLDQGLQFLIQYYNGEERAKGNILERFSAQQFPDLHSELNLSSLELGDSALYFCASSVSGQGEPANYGYTFGSGTRLTVV.

The rearrangement links TRBV27 to TRBJ1-6; TRBD1 is a possible D gene (5 bases). CDR1 MNHEY and CDR2 SMNVEV come from the germline V gene (reference sequence). Trimming shortened V by 6 bases and J by 7 bases, and 13 bases separated the two germline ends. The CDR3 runs to 14 residues. The CDR3 sequence: CASSVGASNSPLHF. CDR3 nucleotides: TGTGCCAGCAGCGTAGGGGCATCGAATTCACCCCTCCACTTT.

As regards this clone: No DNA is shown, since the ends of the CDR3 on it are uncertain; the CDR3 is the one TCRdb lists. This rearrangement joins TRBV6-5 to TRBJ2-7; the tabulated D call, TRBD1, remains unverified against the DNA. Germline V CDR1 and CDR2: MNHEY, SVGAGI. A total of 15 residues make up the CDR3, ends included. The CDR3 protein is CARPRGTGYICEQYF.

The V call is TRBV5-6, the J call TRBJ2-7; perhaps TRBD1 as D (6 bases). The V end was cut by 3 bases, the J end by 4 bases, with 11 bases between. This CDR3 comprises 13 residues. Looked up from germline, CDR1 is SGHDT and CDR2 is YYEEEE. CDR3 DNA: TGTGCCAGCAGCTCCCCAACAGGGTACGAGCAGTACTTC. Its protein is CASSSPTGYEQYF.

The V gene is TRBV10-3, the J gene TRBJ2-3, with a weak D call TRBD2 (7 bases). Trimming removed 0 bases at V and 1 base at J, with 11 bases between. CDR1 and CDR2 from the germline V gene are ENHRY and SYGVKD. The CDR3 length is 16 residues. The CDR3 bases are TGTGCCATCAGTGAGTCGGGGGGGCGAGGCACAGATACGCAGTATTTT. This encodes CAISESGGRGTDTQYF.

The J gene is TRBJ2-3, the V gene TRBV2; 8 positions match TRBD1. The CDR3 has 15 amino acids. Germline V gives CDR1 SNHLY, CDR2 FYNNEI. The junction had 0 bases not matched to a gene; V was cut back by 1 base and J by 0 bases. The CDR3 reads CASSEGTGSTDTQYF. CDR3 nucleotide sequence: TGTGCCAGCAGTGAAGGGACAGGGAGCACAGATACGCAGTATTTT.

This clone was observed a handful of times. The chain joins TRBV6-1 to TRBJ2-5, with 10 bases lining up with TRBD2. Germline V gene lookup returns CDR1 MNHNS and CDR2 SASEGT. V lost 0 bases, J lost 4 bases, and 2 bases stayed unmatched. CDR3 size: 15 residues. DNA of the CDR3: TGTGCCAGCAGTGAAGCAGCGGGGGGGCCAGAGACCCAGTACTTC. Encoded protein: CASSEAAGGPETQYF.

The chain employs TRBV7-6 and TRBJ1-1; the D gene is possibly TRBD1 (5 bases). V was shortened by 1 base and J by 2 bases, with 8 bases between the two germline ends. CDR1 and CDR2 (germline): SGHVS, FNYEAQ. The CDR3 covers 14 residues. CDR3 sequence (DNA): TGTGCCAGCAGCTTAGGGGGGGTCAACACTGAAGCTTTCTTT. It yields the protein CASSLGGVNTEAFF.

The chain joins TRBV5-4 to TRBJ2-1; 10 bases line up with TRBD1. CDR1 and CDR2 from the germline V gene are SGHNT and YYREEE (reference sequence). V lost 4 bases to trimming and J lost 5 bases; unmatched junction nucleotides: 12. This CDR3 region has 17 residues. Here the CDR3 DNA reads TGTGCCAGCAGCGATACAACCACCGGGACAGGGGACAATGAGCAGTTCTTC. Translation gives CASSDTTTGTGDNEQFF. Based on the CDR3 plus reference TRBV5-4 and TRBJ2-1, the full variable domain is ETGVTQSPTHLIKTRGQQVTLRCSSQSGHNTVSWYQQALGQGPQFIFQYYREEENGRGNFPPRFSGLQFPNYSSELNVNALELDDSALYLCASSDTTTGTGDNEQFFGPGTRLTVL.

The chain carries TRBV4-1 and TRBJ1-4; D is possibly TRBD1 (5 bases). V was shortened by 7 bases and J by 12 bases, with 12 bases between the two germline ends. The CDR3 is 11 amino acids. Looked up from germline, CDR1 is MGHRA and CDR2 is YSYEKL. The CDR3: CASTPGGELFF. Here the CDR3 DNA reads TGCGCCAGCACCCCCGGAGGGGAACTGTTTTTT.

The V call is TRBV11-2, the J call TRBJ1-2; D is possibly TRBD1 (6 bases). CDR1 and CDR2 from the germline V gene are SGHAT and FQNNGV. Deletions cut 0 bases from V and 8 bases from J, with 10 bases between. The CDR3 is made up of 13 amino acids. CDR3 in DNA: TGTGCCAGCAGCTTAGATCTGGGGGGCGGCTACACCTTC. Protein sequence: CASSLDLGGGYTF.

The CDR3 region is CASSLAAGVHQPQHF. The CDR3 DNA follows: TGTGCCAGCAGTTTAGCGGCAGGGGTCCATCAGCCCCAGCATTTT. V gene TRBV27 combines with J gene TRBJ1-5, with a possible D match to TRBD1 (6 bases). The V end was cut by 2 bases, the J end by 5 bases, with 13 bases between. This CDR3 comprises 15 residues. Germline CDR1 MNHEY, CDR2 SMNVEV (reference sequence).

The chain uses TRBV4-1 and TRBJ2-1; D remains ambiguous. CDR1 is MGHRA, CDR2 YSYEKL, per germline. This CDR3 is built from 16 residues. Trimming shortened V by 0 bases and J by 0 bases, and 9 bases separated the two germline ends. The CDR3 bases are TGCGCCAGCAGCCAAGAAAGTGTGAGCTCCTACAATGAGCAGTTCTTC. Protein: CASSQESVSSYNEQFF.

CDR3 in DNA: TGTGCCAGCAGTTACTCGACAGGGACCTACGAGCAGTACTTC. Encoded protein: CASSYSTGTYEQYF. The chain has TRBV6-6 and TRBJ2-7; 7 bases agree with TRBD1. V was clipped by 0 bases and J by 2 bases; unmatched bases: 1. The CDR3 contains 14 residues. Looked up from germline, CDR1 is MNHNY and CDR2 is SVGAGI (reference sequence).

The chain is built from TRBV28 and TRBJ1-5; the D gene is possibly TRBD1 (5 bases). There are 14 residues in the CDR3. Trimming took off 6 bases at V and 4 bases at J, with 13 bases between the two ends. Germline CDR1 MDHEN, CDR2 SYDVKM. CDR3 in DNA: TGTGCCAGCAGCGCCGACAGTTTGAATCAGCCCCAGCATTTT. It yields the protein CASSADSLNQPQHF.

CDR3 amino acids: CASSQAPGREGGNNEQFF. In nucleotides, the CDR3 is TGTGCCAGCAGCCAAGCCCCCGGCAGGGAGGGCGGGAACAATGAGCAGTTCTTC. The chain employs TRBV14 and TRBJ2-1; 7 bases line up with TRBD2. V shed 1 base and J 5 bases; nucleotides not matched to a gene: 14. The CDR3 spans 18 residues. Germline CDR1 is SGHDN and CDR2 is FVKESK.